The 31 T cell receptor beta chains listed next were all sequenced from one sample in a study of regulatory T cells in long-lasting Graves disease. Time point meaning: persistent/refractory GD, antithyroid drugs over 5 years with positive TRAb. PBMCs were the source of the RNA used for TCR sequencing. HTBI primers from iRepertoire and Arm-PCR of CDR3 regions yielded the TCR beta libraries. TCRdb independently ran MiXCR on the multiplex PCR reads; one entry per CDR3 protein. The sample has 310,000 or so distinct CDR3 sequences; roughly a fifth are singletons. Sample: peripheral blood mononuclear cells (PBMCs), taken when the disease was refractory, from a patient treated with antithyroid drugs. The receptors stem from a female donor with Graves disease.

This clonotype was picked up many times. The rearrangement joins TRBV18 to TRBJ1-4; no firm D call. Looked up from germline, CDR1 is KGHSH and CDR2 is LQKENI. The CDR3 has 13 residues. V gave up 3 bases and J gave up 4 bases, with 6 bases separating them. CDR3 nucleotide sequence: TGTGCCAGCTCACCGGAGGGTAATGAAAAACTGTTTTTT. Residues: CASSPEGNEKLFF.

This clonotype was recorded at least ten times. The chain joins TRBV11-1 to TRBJ2-5; possibly TRBD1 for D (5 bases). Looked up from germline, CDR1 is SGHAT and CDR2 is FQDESV (reference sequence). The V gene lost 5 bases and the J gene lost 3 bases, with 10 bases spanning the gap. This CDR3 comprises 13 residues. CDR3 protein: CASSVQGEETQYF. CDR3 coding DNA: TGTGCCAGCAGCGTCCAGGGTGAAGAGACCCAGTACTTC.

This clonotype was recorded at least ten times. The chain uses TRBV28 and TRBJ2-7, with unresolved D. Looked up from germline, CDR1 is MDHEN and CDR2 is SYDVKM. Trimming left V 3 bases short and J 7 bases short, with 16 bases between. This CDR3 contains 14 residues. CDR3 protein: CASSFWVEGEEQYF. In DNA form, the CDR3 reads TGTGCCAGCAGTTTCTGGGTAGAAGGTGAAGAGCAGTACTTC.

The J gene is TRBJ2-7, the V gene TRBV11-2; perhaps TRBD1 as D (6 bases). Trimming cost V 0 bases and J 0 bases, with 12 bases left between them. Germline CDR1 is SGHAT and CDR2 is FQNNGV. This CDR3 has 16 amino acids. CDR3 bases: TGTGCCAGCAGCTTAGATCAGACAGGTTACTCCTACGAGCAGTACTTC. Translated: CASSLDQTGYSYEQYF.

In its sample, this clonotype was seen a few times. The V and J genes are TRBV20-1 and TRBJ1-4, with 11 nucleotides matching TRBD1. Germline assignment: CDR1 DFQATT and CDR2 SNEGSKA (reference sequence). The trim removed 6 bases at V and 11 bases at J, leaving 17 bases unmatched. This CDR3 region has 16 residues. CDR3 coding DNA: TGCAGTGCCACACCGGGACAGGGGGGACTAATGAGGAAACTGTTTTTT. Protein product: CSATPGQGGLMRKLFF.

This clonotype was detected only a few times. A read error is likely, as this CDR3 ends without the conserved phenylalanine or tryptophan. This chain joins TRBV20-1 and TRBJ2-4; D not certain. The CDR3 runs 13 residues. Germline loops: CDR1 DFQATT, CDR2 SNEGSKA (reference sequence). Trimming took off 3 bases at V and 2 bases at J, with 8 bases between the two ends. CDR3 protein: CSARRGTKNIQYL. The CDR3 DNA reads TGCAGTGCTAGGCGAGGAACCAAAAACATTCAGTACCTC.

This clonotype has a single count. The rearrangement links TRBV10-3 to TRBJ2-6; maybe TRBD2 (6 bases). CDR1 ENHRY and CDR2 SYGVKD come from the germline V gene. Trimming shortened V by 2 bases and J by 3 bases, and 8 bases separated the two germline ends. CDR3 length equals 15 residues. The CDR3 DNA reads TGTGCCATCAGTGAGGGGGGGAATGGGGCCAACGTCCTGACTTTC. It encodes CAISEGGNGANVLTF.

This clonotype was found a few times. The rearrangement uses TRBV11-2 and TRBJ1-4; tentatively, D is TRBD1 (6 bases). CDR1 is SGHAT and CDR2 is FQNNGV in the germline V gene. The CDR3 has 15 amino acids. Trimming took off 2 bases at V and 6 bases at J, with 13 bases between the two ends. CDR3 in amino acids: CASSLMGEGDEKLFF. CDR3 nucleotides: TGTGCCAGCAGCTTAATGGGGGAGGGGGATGAAAAACTGTTTTTT.

The J gene is TRBJ1-2, the V gene TRBV5-4; D might be TRBD1 (5 bases). Per germline, CDR1 SGHNT and CDR2 YYREEE (reference sequence). V lost 2 bases, J lost 7 bases, and 18 bases lay in between. The CDR3 extends over 15 amino acids. The CDR3 reads CASSFFGAGLGGYTF. The CDR3 DNA reads TGTGCCAGCAGCTTTTTTGGGGCAGGGCTTGGTGGCTACACCTTC.

This clonotype occurred many times. V is TRBV6-2 or TRBV6-3 and J is TRBJ1-2; D remains unclear. The ends were cut back, 2 bases at V and 4 bases at J, with 17 bases in the middle. The CDR3 contains 16 residues. CDR1 is MNHEY and CDR2 is SVGEGT in the germline V gene. CDR3 nucleotide sequence: TGTGCCAGCAGTTACCAAGCCTCGACCTCAAGCTATGGCTACACCTTC. Amino acids: CASSYQASTSSYGYTF.

The V and J genes are TRBV30 and TRBJ2-2; D possibly matches TRBD1 or TRBD2 (5 bases each). Germline CDR1 is GTSNPN and CDR2 is SVGIG (reference sequence). This CDR3 region has 18 residues. The V end lost 0 bases, the J end lost 0 bases, and 17 bases lay between the germline ends. Written as DNA, the CDR3 is TGTGCCTGGAGTGTACGCTGGGGACGGCCCCCGAACACCGGGGAGCTGTTTTTT. It translates to CAWSVRWGRPPNTGELFF.

The chain employs TRBV29-1 and TRBJ2-7; 8 positions match TRBD1. Germline V gene data show CDR1 as SQVTM and CDR2 as ANQGSEA. There are 14 residues in the CDR3. J gave up 2 bases and V 0 bases, and 3 bases lay outside the gene matches. The chain's CDR3 is CSVEDGDRTYEQYF. The CDR3 nucleotides are TGCAGCGTTGAAGATGGGGACAGGACCTACGAGCAGTACTTC.

This clonotype was seen at least ten times. The chain has TRBV28 and TRBJ2-7; possibly TRBD2 for D (6 bases). This CDR3 contains 14 residues. V lost 6 bases and J 2 bases, leaving 14 bases between the germline ends. The germline V gene has CDR1 MDHEN and CDR2 SYDVKM. This CDR3 is CASSASGYAYEQYF. CDR3 nucleotide sequence: TGTGCCAGCAGCGCCAGCGGGTATGCCTACGAGCAGTACTTC.

This clonotype was counted many times. The chain couples TRBV11-3 to TRBJ1-2, with no clear D. The V end was cut by 5 bases, the J end by 2 bases, with 6 bases between. The germline CDR1 and CDR2 sequences are SGHNT and YENEEA. The CDR3 consists of 12 residues. CDR3 nucleotides: TGTGCCAGCAGCCTACCGAACTATGGCTACACCTTC. It codes for CASSLPNYGYTF.

V usage is TRBV7-9 and J usage is TRBJ1-1, with a possible D match to TRBD1 (6 bases). The CDR3 runs to 12 residues. Germline assignment: CDR1 SEHNR and CDR2 FQNEAQ (reference sequence). With 1 base removed from V and 6 bases from J, the gap between germline ends came to 6 bases. Here the CDR3 reads CASSLDRAEAFF. DNA for the CDR3: TGTGCCAGCAGCTTAGACAGGGCTGAAGCTTTCTTT.

This chain uses TRBV5-1 with TRBJ2-6; 10 bases match TRBD1. From germline, CDR1 is SGHRS and CDR2 YFSETQ. The CDR3 has 17 amino acids. V lost 4 bases to trimming and J lost 3 bases; unmatched junction nucleotides: 7. CDR3 DNA: TGCGCCAGCAGCCGACAGGGGGCAAGCGGTGGGGCCAACGTCCTGACTTTC. It is translated as CASSRQGASGGANVLTF.

CDR3 in amino acids: CAWNNPGNTIYF. The CDR3 coding sequence is TGTGCCTGGAACAACCCGGGAAACACCATATATTTT. The chain employs TRBV30 and TRBJ1-3, with D hard to call. Per germline, CDR1 GTSNPN and CDR2 SVGIG (reference sequence). V lost 4 bases and J lost 4, with 8 bases in between. The CDR3 totals 12 residues.

This clonotype was found many times. The chain has TRBV7-2 and TRBJ1-4, with D perhaps TRBD1 (5 bases). The CDR3 spans 16 residues. Germline assignment: CDR1 SGHTA and CDR2 FQGNSA. V lost 0 bases to trimming and J lost 7 bases, with 15 bases between them. The CDR3 DNA sequence: TGTGCCAGCAGCTTAGCGGGAGGAAGGGGAAGTGAAAAACTGTTTTTT. Translation: CASSLAGGRGSEKLFF.

This clonotype was detected a few times. The rearrangement joins TRBV20-1 to TRBJ2-5; 9 bases agree with TRBD2. This CDR3 is 15 amino acids long. Trimming took 5 bases from V and 1 from J; bases not matched to a gene: 8. Per germline, CDR1 DFQATT and CDR2 SNEGSKA (reference sequence). CDR3 loop: CSARRGTSSQETQYF. The CDR3 DNA reads TGCAGTGCTCGCCGGGGGACTAGCAGCCAAGAGACCCAGTACTTC.

CDR3 sequence: CASRGGARAQQYF. The CDR3 region has the DNA TGTGCCAGCAGAGGAGGGGCCCGAGCCCAGCAGTACTTC. The chain has TRBV27 and TRBJ2-7; weak D call: TRBD2 (6 bases). CDR3 length: 13 residues. CDR1 MNHEY and CDR2 SMNVEV come from the germline V gene (reference sequence). V was clipped by 6 bases and J by 8 bases, with 17 bases between them.

This clonotype was observed once. The chain joins TRBV28 to TRBJ2-3; weak D call: TRBD2 (7 bases). The ends were cut back, 7 bases at V and 3 bases at J, with 20 bases in the middle. CDR3 length: 16 amino acids. Germline lookup yields CDR1 MDHEN and CDR2 SYDVKM. The CDR3 protein is CASTSRGGSRTDTQYF. The CDR3, as DNA: TGTGCCAGCACCTCCAGGGGCGGGAGTAGAACAGATACGCAGTATTTT. Combining the CDR3 with reference TRBV28 and TRBJ2-3 gives the whole variable domain DVKVTQSSRYLVKRTGEKVFLECVQDMDHENMFWYRQDPGLGLRLIYFSYDVKMKEKGDIPEGYSVSREKKERFSLILESASTNQTSMYLCASTSRGGSRTDTQYFGPGTRLTVL.

At least ten counts were recorded for this clonotype. The chain uses TRBV3-1 and TRBJ1-2; 8 bases agree with TRBD1. Trimming at V came to 3 bases and at J to 6 bases, leaving 3 bases not matched to a gene. Germline CDR1 and CDR2: LGHDT and YNNKEL (reference sequence). The CDR3 loop spans 13 amino acids. CDR3 protein: CASSHRQGNGYTF. The CDR3 DNA sequence: TGTGCCAGCAGCCATAGACAGGGGAATGGCTACACCTTC.

This clonotype was found many times. The V call is TRBV20-1, the J call TRBJ2-5; D perhaps matches TRBD2 (6 bases). CDR3 length: 12 amino acids. Germline V lookup: CDR1 DFQATT, CDR2 SNEGSKA (reference sequence). V lost 7 bases to trimming and J lost 5 bases, with 14 bases between them. CDR3 amino acids: CSVGSGGETQYF. Written as DNA, the CDR3 is TGCAGTGTCGGGAGTGGAGGGGAGACCCAGTACTTC.

This clonotype was recorded once. A much larger clone lies one base from this, so it may be a read error. The chain employs TRBV3-1 and TRBJ1-2; D is undetermined. Per the germline V gene, CDR1 is LGHDT and CDR2 is YNNKEL (reference sequence). The V end lost 4 bases, the J end lost 4 bases, and 16 bases lay between the germline ends. The CDR3 contains 15 residues. The CDR3 loop is CASSRDRGVTYGYTF. DNA for the CDR3: TGTGCCAGCAGCCGAGATCGCGGGGTCACCTATGGCTACACCTTC.

This clonotype has a count of ten or more. The J gene is TRBJ2-7, the V gene TRBV10-3, with D perhaps given as TRBD1 or TRBD2 (5 bases each). V gave up 0 bases and J gave up 3 bases, with 12 bases separating them. Germline lookup yields CDR1 ENHRY and CDR2 SYGVKD. This CDR3 is built from 15 residues. The CDR3 loop is CAISESKAGGYEQYF. The CDR3 DNA follows: TGTGCCATCAGTGAGTCGAAGGCTGGGGGCTACGAGCAGTACTTC.

The chain links TRBV7-9 to TRBJ2-7; possibly TRBD2 for D (5 bases). Germline V gene data show CDR1 as SEHNR and CDR2 as FQNEAQ (reference sequence). Trimming took 5 bases from V and 3 from J, leaving 17 bases between them. The length of the CDR3 is 15 residues. The CDR3 DNA follows: TGTGCCAGCAGCCCTATGCGGGCAGTGAGCTACGAGCAGTACTTC. It specifies CASSPMRAVSYEQYF.

This clonotype was counted ten times or more. V and J are TRBV28 and TRBJ2-7; the D gene is possibly TRBD1 (5 bases). This CDR3 spans 14 amino acids. From germline, CDR1 is MDHEN and CDR2 SYDVKM. Trimming stripped 2 bases from V and 7 bases from J, with 15 bases between. CDR3 amino acids: CASSLQTVAGEQYF. The CDR3, as DNA: TGTGCCAGCAGTTTACAGACAGTGGCCGGGGAGCAGTACTTC.

This chain joins TRBV10-2 and TRBJ2-5; TRBD1 matches 9 bases. CDR3 size: 16 residues. The J segment lost 5 bases and the V segment lost 3 bases, leaving 10 bases of the junction unmatched. The germline gives CDR1 WSHSY, CDR2 SAAADI. CDR3 protein: CASSELKTGGRETQYF. The CDR3 DNA reads TGCGCCAGCAGTGAACTCAAAACAGGGGGCAGGGAGACCCAGTACTTC.

In this sample, this clonotype turned up many times. The V gene is TRBV6-2 or TRBV6-3, the J gene TRBJ2-5; D remains ambiguous. The CDR3 extends over 17 amino acids. Germline CDR1 and CDR2: MNHEY and SVGEGT. V was shortened by 0 bases and J by 0 bases, with 14 bases between the two germline ends. CDR3 bases: TGTGCCAGCAGTTACTCGAGTTCGGTCCTATACCAAGAGACCCAGTACTTC. Translation: CASSYSSSVLYQETQYF.

This chain uses TRBV7-3 with TRBJ2-1; D tentatively reads TRBD1 or TRBD2 (6 bases each). The V gene lost 6 bases and the J gene lost 1 base, with 13 bases spanning the gap. CDR1 is SGHTA and CDR2 is FQGTGA in the germline V gene. The CDR3 covers 15 residues. DNA for the CDR3: TGTGCCAGCAGTGCAGAGGGGGGTTCCTACAATGAGCAGTTCTTC. Its translation: CASSAEGGSYNEQFF.

This clonotype was picked up many times. V gene TRBV30 combines with J gene TRBJ1-5; TRBD1 is a possible D gene (5 bases). V gave up 0 bases and J gave up 5 bases, with 20 bases separating them. The germline CDR1 and CDR2 sequences are GTSNPN and SVGIG (reference sequence). This CDR3 is built from 17 residues. The CDR3 DNA reads as TGTGCCTGGAGTGTAAATTATGGGGTTCAGGGTCATCAGCCCCAGCATTTT. The encoded protein is CAWSVNYGVQGHQPQHF.